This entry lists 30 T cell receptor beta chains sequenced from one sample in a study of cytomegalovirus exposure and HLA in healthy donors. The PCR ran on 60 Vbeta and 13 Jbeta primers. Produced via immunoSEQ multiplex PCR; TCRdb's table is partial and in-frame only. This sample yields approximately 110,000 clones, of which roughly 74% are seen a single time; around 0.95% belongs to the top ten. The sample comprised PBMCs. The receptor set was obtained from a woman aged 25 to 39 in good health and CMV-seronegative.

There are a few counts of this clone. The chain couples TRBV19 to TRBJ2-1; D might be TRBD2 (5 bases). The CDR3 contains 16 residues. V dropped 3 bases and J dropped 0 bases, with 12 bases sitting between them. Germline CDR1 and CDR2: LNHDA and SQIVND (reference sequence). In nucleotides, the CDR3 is TGTGCCAGTAGTATTCAGCGGATGAGCTCCTACAATGAGCAGTTCTTC. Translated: CASSIQRMSSYNEQFF.

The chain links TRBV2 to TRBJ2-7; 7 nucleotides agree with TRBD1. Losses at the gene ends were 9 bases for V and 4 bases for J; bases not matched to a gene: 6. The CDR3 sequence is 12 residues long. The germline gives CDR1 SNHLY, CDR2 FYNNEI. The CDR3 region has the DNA TGTGCCAGTCAGGGACAGAGGTACGAGCAGTACTTC. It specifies CASQGQRYEQYF.

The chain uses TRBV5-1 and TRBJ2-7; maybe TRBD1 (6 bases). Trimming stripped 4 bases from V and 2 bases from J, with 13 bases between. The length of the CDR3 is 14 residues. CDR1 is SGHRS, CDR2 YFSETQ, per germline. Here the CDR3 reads CASSVRGKTYEQYF. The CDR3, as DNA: TGCGCCAGCAGCGTCAGGGGAAAGACCTACGAGCAGTACTTC.

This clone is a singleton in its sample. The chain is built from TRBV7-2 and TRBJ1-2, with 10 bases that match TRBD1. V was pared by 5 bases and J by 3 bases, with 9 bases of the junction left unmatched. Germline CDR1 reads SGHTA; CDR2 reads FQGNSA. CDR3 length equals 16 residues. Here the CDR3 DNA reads TGTGCCAGCAGCGGAGCCGGGACAGGGGTCGACTATGGCTACACCTTC. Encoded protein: CASSGAGTGVDYGYTF.

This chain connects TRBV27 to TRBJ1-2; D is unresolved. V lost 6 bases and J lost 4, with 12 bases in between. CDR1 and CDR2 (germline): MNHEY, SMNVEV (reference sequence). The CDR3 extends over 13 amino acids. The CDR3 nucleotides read TGTGCCAGCAGAAGTGAGGCGTCCTATGGCTACACCTTC. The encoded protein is CASRSEASYGYTF.

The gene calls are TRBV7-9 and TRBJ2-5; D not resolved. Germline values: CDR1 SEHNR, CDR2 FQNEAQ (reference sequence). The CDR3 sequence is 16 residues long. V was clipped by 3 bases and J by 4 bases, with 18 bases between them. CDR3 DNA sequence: TGTGCCAGCAGCTTCCCAGCTAACACAGCCCGAGAGACCCAGTACTTC. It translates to CASSFPANTARETQYF. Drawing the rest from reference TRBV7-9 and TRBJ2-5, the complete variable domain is DTGVSQNPRHKITKRGQNVTFRCDPISEHNRLYWYRQTLGQGPEFLTYFQNEAQLEKSRLLSDRFSAERPKGSFSTLEIQRTEQGDSAMYLCASSFPANTARETQYFGPGTRLLVL.

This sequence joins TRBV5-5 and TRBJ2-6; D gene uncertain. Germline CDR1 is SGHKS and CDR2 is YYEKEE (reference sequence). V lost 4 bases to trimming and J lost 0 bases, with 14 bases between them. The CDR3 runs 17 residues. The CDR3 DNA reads TGTGCCAGCAGCGCCCTGCCCCGCGCCTCTGGGGCCAACGTCCTGACTTTC. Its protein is CASSALPRASGANVLTF.

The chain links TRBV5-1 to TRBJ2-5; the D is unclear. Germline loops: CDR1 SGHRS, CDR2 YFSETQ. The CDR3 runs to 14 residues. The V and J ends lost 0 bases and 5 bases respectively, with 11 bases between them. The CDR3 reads CASSLGLSGETQYF. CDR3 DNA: TGCGCCAGCAGCTTGGGGCTCTCCGGGGAGACCCAGTACTTC.

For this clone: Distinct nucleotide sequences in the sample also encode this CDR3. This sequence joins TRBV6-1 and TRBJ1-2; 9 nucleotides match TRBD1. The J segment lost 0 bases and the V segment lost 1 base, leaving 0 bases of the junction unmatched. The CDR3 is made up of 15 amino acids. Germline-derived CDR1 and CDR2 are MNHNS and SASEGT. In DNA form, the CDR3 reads TGTGCCAGCAGTGAAGGGACAGGGGCTAACTATGGCTACACCTTC. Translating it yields CASSEGTGANYGYTF.

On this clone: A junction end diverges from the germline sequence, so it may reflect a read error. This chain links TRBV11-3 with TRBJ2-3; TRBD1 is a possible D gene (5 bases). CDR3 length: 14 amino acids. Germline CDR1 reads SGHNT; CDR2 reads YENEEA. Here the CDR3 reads CASSVDSSTDTQYF. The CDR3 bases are TGTGCCAGCAGCGTAGACAGTAGCACAGATACGCAGTATTTT.

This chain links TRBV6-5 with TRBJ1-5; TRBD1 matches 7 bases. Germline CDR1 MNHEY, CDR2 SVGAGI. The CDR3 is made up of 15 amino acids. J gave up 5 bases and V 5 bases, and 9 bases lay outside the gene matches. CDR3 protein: CASSQTTGVDQPQHF. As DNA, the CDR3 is TGTGCCAGCAGTCAAACCACAGGGGTCGATCAGCCCCAGCATTTT.

Written as DNA, the CDR3 is TGTGCCAGTAGGAGGGACAGGGCTCAGCCCCAGCATTTT. Translated, it gives CASRRDRAQPQHF. This chain links TRBV19 with TRBJ1-5; 9 bases are a match to TRBD1. The germline CDR1 and CDR2 sequences are LNHDA and SQIVND (reference sequence). Trimming took 6 bases from V and 6 from J; bases not matched to a gene: 3. The CDR3 has 13 amino acids.

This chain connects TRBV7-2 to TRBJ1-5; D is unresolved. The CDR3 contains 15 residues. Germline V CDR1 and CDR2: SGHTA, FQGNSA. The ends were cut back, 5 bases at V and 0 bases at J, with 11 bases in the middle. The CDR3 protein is CASSPTYSSNQPQHF. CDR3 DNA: TGTGCCAGCAGCCCCACCTATTCTAGCAATCAGCCCCAGCATTTT.

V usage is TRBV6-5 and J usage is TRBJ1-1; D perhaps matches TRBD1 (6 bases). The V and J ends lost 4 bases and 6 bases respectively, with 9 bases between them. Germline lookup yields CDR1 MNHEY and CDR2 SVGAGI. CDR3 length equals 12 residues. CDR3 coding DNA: TGTGCCAGCAGTTCCACAGGGTCTGAAGCTTTCTTT. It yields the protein CASSSTGSEAFF.

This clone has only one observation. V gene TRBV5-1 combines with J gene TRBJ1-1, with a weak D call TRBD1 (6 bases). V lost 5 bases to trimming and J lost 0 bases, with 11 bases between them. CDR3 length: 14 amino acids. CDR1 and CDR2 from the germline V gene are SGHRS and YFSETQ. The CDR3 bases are TGCGCCAGCAGACTGACAGGTCTGAACACTGAAGCTTTCTTT. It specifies CASRLTGLNTEAFF.

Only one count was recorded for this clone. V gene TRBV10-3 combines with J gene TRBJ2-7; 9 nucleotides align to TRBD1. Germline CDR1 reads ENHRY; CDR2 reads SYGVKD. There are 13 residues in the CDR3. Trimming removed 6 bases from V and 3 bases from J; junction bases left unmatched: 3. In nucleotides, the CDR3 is TGTGCCATCAGCCCGGGACAGGGCTACGAGCAGTACTTC. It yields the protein CAISPGQGYEQYF.

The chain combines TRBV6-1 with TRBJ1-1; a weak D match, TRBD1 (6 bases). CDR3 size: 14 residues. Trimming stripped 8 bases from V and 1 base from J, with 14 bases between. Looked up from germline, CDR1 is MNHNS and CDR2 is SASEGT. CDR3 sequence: CASPAGGSNTEAFF. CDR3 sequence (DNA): TGTGCCAGCCCTGCGGGGGGCTCGAACACTGAAGCTTTCTTT.

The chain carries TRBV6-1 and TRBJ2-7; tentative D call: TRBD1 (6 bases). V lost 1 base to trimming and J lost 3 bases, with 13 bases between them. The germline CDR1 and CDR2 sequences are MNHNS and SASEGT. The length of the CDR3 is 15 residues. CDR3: CASSEVEGVGYEQYF. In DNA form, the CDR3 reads TGTGCCAGCAGTGAAGTTGAGGGGGTTGGCTACGAGCAGTACTTC.

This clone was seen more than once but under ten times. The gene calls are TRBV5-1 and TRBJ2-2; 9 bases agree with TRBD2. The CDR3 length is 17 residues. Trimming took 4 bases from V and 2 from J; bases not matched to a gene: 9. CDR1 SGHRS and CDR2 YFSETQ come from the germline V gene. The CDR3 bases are TGCGCCAGCAGCGGGATGCCTAGCGGGGCTAACACCGGGGAGCTGTTTTTT. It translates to CASSGMPSGANTGELFF.

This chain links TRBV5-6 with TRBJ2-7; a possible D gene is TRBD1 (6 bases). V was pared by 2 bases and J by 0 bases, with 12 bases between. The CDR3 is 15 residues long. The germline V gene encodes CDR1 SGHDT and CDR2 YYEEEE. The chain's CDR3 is CASSLQGTSSYEQYF. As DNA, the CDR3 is TGTGCCAGCAGCTTACAGGGCACAAGCTCCTACGAGCAGTACTTC.

CDR3 sequence reads: CASSIRGNQPQHF. The CDR3 DNA is TGTGCCAGTAGTATCAGGGGCAATCAGCCCCAGCATTTT. The J gene is TRBJ1-5, the V gene TRBV19; D is perhaps TRBD1 (5 bases). V lost 3 bases and J 2 bases, leaving 5 bases between the germline ends. The germline gives CDR1 LNHDA, CDR2 SQIVND (reference sequence). The CDR3 length is 13 residues. Drawing the rest from reference TRBV19 and TRBJ1-5, the complete variable domain is DGGITQSPKYLFRKEGQNVTLSCEQNLNHDAMYWYRQDPGQGLRLIYYSQIVNDFQKGDIAEGYSVSREKKESFPLTVTSAQKNPTAFYLCASSIRGNQPQHFGDGTRLSIL.

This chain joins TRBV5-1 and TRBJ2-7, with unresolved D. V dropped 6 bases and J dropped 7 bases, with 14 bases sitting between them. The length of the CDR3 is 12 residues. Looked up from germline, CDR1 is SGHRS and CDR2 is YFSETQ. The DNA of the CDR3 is TGCGCCAGCACCTCATACAGTACGGAGCAGTACTTC. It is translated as CASTSYSTEQYF.

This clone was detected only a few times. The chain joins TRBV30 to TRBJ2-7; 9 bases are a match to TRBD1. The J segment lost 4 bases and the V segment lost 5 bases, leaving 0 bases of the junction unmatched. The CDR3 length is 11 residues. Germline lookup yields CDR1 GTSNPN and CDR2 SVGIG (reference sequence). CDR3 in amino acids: CAWGQGYEQYF. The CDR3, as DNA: TGTGCCTGGGGACAGGGGTACGAGCAGTACTTC.

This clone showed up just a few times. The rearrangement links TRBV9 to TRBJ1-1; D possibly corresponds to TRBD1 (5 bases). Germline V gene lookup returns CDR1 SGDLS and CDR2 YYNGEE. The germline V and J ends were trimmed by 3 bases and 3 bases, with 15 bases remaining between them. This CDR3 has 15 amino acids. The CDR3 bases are TGTGCCAGCAGCGGCCGAGGACATATGGACACTGAAGCTTTCTTT. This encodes CASSGRGHMDTEAFF.

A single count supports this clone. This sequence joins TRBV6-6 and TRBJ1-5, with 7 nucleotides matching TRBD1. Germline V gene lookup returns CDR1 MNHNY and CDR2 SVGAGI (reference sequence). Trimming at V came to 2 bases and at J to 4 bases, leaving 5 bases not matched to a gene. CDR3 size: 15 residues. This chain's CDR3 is CASSYLTGNNQPQHF. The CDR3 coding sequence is TGTGCCAGCAGTTACCTGACAGGGAATAATCAGCCCCAGCATTTT.

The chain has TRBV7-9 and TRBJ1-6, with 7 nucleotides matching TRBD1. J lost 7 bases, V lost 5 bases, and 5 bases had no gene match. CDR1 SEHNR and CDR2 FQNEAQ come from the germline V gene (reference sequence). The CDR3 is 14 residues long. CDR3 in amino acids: CASSPTGRNSPLHF. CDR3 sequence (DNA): TGTGCCAGCAGCCCGACAGGGCGCAATTCACCCCTCCACTTT. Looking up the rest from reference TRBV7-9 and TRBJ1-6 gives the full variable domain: DTGVSQNPRHKITKRGQNVTFRCDPISEHNRLYWYRQTLGQGPEFLTYFQNEAQLEKSRLLSDRFSAERPKGSFSTLEIQRTEQGDSAMYLCASSPTGRNSPLHFGNGTRLTVT.

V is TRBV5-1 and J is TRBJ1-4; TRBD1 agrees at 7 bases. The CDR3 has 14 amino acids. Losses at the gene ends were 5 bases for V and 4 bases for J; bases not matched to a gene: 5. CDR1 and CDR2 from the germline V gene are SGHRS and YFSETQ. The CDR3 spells CASSYNRGNEKLFF. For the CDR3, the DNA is TGCGCCAGCAGTTATAACAGGGGTAATGAAAAACTGTTTTTT.

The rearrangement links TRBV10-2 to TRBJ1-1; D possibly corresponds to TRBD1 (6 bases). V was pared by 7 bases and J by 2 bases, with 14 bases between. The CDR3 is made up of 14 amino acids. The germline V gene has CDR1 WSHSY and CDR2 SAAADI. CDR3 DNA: TGCGCCAGCACACCAGGGGCGGCAAACACTGAAGCTTTCTTT. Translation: CASTPGAANTEAFF.

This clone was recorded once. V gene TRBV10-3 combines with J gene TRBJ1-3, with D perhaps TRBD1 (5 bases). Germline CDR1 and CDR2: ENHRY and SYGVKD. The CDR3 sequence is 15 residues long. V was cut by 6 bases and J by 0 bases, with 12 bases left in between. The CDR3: CAIRETATSGNTIYF. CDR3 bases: TGTGCCATCAGGGAGACAGCTACCTCTGGAAACACCATATATTTT.

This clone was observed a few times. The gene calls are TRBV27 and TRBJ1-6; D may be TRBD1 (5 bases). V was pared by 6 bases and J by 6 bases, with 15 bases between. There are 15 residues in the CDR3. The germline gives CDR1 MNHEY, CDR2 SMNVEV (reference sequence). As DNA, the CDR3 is TGTGCCAGCAGACCCCGGGGGGGAGTTAATTCACCCCTCCACTTT. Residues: CASRPRGGVNSPLHF.